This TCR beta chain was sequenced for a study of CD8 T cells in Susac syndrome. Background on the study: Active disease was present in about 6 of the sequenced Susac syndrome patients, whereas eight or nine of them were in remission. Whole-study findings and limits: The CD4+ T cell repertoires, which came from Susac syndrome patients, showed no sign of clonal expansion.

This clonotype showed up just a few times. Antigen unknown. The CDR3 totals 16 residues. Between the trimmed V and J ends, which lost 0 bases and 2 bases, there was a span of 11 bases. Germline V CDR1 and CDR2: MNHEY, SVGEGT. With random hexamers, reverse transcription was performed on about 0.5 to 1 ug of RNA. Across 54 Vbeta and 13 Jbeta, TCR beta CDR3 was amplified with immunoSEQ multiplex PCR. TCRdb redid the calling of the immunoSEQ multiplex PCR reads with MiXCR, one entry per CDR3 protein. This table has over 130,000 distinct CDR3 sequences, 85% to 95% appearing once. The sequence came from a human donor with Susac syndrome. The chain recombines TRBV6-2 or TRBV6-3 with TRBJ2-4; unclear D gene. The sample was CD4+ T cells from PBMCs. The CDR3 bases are TGTGCCAGCAGTTACTCTGTCGTGGGGACCAAAAACATTCAGTACTTC. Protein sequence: CASSYSVVGTKNIQYF.